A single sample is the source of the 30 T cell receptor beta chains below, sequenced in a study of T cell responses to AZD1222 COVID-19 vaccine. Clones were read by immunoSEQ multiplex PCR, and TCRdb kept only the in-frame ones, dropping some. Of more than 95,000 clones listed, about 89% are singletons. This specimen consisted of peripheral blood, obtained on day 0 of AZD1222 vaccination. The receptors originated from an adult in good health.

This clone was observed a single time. The DNA of the CDR3 is TGTGCCAGCAAGGCCGGGTCCGGAACCGGGGAGCTGTTTTTT. Its translation is CASKAGSGTGELFF. The genes are TRBV6-5 and TRBJ2-2; the D is unclear. V dropped 7 bases and J dropped 5 bases, with 14 bases sitting between them. Germline V gene sequence: CDR1 MNHEY, CDR2 SVGAGI. This CDR3 is built from 14 residues.

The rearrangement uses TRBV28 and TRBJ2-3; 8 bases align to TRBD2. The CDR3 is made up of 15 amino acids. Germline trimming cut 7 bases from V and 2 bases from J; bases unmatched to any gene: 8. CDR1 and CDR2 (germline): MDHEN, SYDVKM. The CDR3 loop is CASKTREGHTDTQYF. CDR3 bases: TGTGCCAGCAAAACTCGGGAGGGACACACAGATACGCAGTATTTT.

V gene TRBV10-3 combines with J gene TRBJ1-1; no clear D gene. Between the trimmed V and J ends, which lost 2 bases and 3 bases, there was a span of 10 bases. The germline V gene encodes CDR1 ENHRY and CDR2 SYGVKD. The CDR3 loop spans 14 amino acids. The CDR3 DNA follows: TGTGCCATCAGTGAGGACTTTTCCTACACTGAAGCTTTCTTT. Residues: CAISEDFSYTEAFF.

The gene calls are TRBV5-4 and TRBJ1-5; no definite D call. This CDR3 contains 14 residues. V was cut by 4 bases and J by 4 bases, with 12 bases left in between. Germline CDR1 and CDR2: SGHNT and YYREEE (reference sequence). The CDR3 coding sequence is TGTGCCAGCAGCCCCGGACTGGGAAATCAGCCCCAGCATTTT. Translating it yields CASSPGLGNQPQHF.

CDR3 in amino acids: CASSPPAGTLNTEAFF. CDR3 coding DNA: TGTGCCAGCTCACCACCAGCCGGGACATTGAACACTGAAGCTTTCTTT. The gene calls are TRBV18 and TRBJ1-1, with D perhaps matching TRBD1 (6 bases). Germline V lookup: CDR1 KGHSH, CDR2 LQKENI. The CDR3 runs to 16 residues. Trimming cost V 0 bases and J 0 bases, with 11 bases left between them.

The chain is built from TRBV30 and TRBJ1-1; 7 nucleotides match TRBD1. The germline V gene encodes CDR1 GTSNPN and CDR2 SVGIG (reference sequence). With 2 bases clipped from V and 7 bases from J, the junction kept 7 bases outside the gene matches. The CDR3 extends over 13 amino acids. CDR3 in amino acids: CAWSSQGTGEAFF. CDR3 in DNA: TGTGCCTGGAGTTCACAGGGGACGGGTGAAGCTTTCTTT. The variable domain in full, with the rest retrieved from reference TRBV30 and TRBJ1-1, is SQTIHQWPATLVQPVGSPLSLECTVEGTSNPNLYWYRQAAGRGLQLLFYSVGIGQISSEVPQNLSASRPQDRQFILSSKKLLLSDSGFYLCAWSSQGTGEAFFGQGTRLTVV.

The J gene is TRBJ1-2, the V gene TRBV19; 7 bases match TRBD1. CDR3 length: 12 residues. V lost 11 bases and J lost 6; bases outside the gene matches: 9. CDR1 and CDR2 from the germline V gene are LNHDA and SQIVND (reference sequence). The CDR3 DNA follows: TGTGCCGCAAAGACAGGGTTAGATGGCTACACCTTC. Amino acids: CAAKTGLDGYTF.

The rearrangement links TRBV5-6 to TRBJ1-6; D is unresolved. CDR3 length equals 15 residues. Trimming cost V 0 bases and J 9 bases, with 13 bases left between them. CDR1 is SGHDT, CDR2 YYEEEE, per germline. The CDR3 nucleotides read TGTGCCAGCAGCTTGGGGGGTAAGCTTGGTTCACCCCTCCACTTT. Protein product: CASSLGGKLGSPLHF.

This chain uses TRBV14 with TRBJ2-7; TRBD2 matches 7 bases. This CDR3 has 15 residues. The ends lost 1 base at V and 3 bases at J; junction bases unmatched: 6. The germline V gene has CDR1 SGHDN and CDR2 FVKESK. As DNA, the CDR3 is TGTGCCAGCAGCCAAGTATTAGCGGGTTACTACGAGCAGTACTTC. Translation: CASSQVLAGYYEQYF.

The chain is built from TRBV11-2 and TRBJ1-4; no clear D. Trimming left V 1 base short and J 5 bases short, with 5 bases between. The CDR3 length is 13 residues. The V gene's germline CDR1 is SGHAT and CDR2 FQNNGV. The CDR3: CASSLVRNEKLFF. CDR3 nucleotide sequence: TGTGCCAGCAGCTTAGTCCGGAATGAAAAACTGTTTTTT.

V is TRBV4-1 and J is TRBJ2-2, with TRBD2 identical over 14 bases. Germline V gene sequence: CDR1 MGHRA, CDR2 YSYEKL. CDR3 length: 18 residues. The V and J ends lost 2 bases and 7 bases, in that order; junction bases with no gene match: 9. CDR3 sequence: CASSQTGLAGALVGELFF. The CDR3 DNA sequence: TGCGCCAGCAGCCAAACGGGACTAGCGGGGGCATTGGTCGGGGAGCTGTTTTTT.

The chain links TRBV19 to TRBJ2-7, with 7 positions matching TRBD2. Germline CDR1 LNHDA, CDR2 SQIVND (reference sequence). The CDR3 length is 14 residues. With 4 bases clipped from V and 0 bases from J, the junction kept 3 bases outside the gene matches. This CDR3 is CASSTQRDSYEQYF. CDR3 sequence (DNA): TGTGCCAGTAGTACTCAGCGGGACTCCTACGAGCAGTACTTC.

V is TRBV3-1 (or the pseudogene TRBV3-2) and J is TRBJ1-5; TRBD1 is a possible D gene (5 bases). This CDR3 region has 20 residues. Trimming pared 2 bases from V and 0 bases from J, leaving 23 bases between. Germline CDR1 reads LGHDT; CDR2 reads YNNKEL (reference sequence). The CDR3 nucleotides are TGTGCCAGCAGCCAAAAAAAAACCCTACGGACACGCCATAGCAATCAGCCCCAGCATTTT. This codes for CASSQKKTLRTRHSNQPQHF.

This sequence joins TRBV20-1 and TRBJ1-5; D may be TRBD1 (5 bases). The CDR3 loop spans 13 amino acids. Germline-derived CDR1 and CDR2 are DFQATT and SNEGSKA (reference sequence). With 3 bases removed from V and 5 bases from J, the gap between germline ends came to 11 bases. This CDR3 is CSASKGTDQPQHF. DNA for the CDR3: TGCAGTGCTAGTAAAGGGACTGATCAGCCCCAGCATTTT.

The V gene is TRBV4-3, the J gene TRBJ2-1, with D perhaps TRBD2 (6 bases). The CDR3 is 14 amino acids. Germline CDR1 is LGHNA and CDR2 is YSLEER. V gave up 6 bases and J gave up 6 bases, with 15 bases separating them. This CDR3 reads CASRRDSLGNEQFF. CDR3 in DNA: TGCGCCAGCAGGCGGGACTCCCTCGGCAATGAGCAGTTCTTC.

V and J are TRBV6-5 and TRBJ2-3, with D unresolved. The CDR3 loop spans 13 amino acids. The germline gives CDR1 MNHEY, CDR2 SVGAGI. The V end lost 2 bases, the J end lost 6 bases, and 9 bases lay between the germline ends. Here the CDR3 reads CASSYNRWDTQYF. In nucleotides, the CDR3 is TGTGCCAGCAGTTACAACCGGTGGGATACGCAGTATTTT.

The CDR3 spells CASSDGHYGYTF. The CDR3, as DNA: TGTGCCAGCAGTGATGGCCACTATGGCTACACCTTC. V is TRBV6-1 and J is TRBJ1-2; D is undetermined. This CDR3 is 12 amino acids long. Germline assignment: CDR1 MNHNS and CDR2 SASEGT. Deletions cut 3 bases from V and 3 bases from J, with 5 bases between.

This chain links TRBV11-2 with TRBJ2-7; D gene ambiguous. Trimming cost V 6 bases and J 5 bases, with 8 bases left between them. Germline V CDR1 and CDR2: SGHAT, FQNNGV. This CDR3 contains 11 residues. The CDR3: CASRGLNEQYF. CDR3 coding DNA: TGTGCCAGCAGGGGGTTGAACGAGCAGTACTTC.

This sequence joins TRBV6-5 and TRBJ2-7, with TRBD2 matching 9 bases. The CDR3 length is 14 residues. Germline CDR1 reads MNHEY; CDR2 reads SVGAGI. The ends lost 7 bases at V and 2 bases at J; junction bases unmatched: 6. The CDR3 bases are TGTGCCAGCAACGGCGGGGGGGCCGCCTACGAGCAGTACTTC. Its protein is CASNGGGAAYEQYF.

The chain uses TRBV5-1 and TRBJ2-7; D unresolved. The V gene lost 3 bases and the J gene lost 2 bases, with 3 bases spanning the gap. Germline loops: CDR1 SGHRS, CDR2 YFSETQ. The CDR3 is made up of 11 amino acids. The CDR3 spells CASSSPYEQYF. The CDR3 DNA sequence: TGCGCCAGCAGCTCACCCTACGAGCAGTACTTC.

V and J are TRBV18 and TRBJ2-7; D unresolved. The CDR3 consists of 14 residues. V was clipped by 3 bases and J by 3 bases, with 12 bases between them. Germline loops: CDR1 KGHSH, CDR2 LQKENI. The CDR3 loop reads CASSPNGMDYEQYF. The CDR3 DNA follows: TGTGCCAGCTCACCTAATGGGATGGACTACGAGCAGTACTTC.

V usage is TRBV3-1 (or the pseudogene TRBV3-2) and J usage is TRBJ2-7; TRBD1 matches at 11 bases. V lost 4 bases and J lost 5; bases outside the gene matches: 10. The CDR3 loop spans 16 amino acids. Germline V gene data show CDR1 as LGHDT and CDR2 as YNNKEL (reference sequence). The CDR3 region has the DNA TGTGCCAGCAGCCGAAAACCCGGACAGGGGGCCAACGAGCAGTACTTC. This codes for CASSRKPGQGANEQYF.

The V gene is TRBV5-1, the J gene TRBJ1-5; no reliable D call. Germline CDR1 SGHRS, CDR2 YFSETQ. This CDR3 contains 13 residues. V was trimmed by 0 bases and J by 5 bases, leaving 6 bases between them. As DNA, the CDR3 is TGCGCCAGCAGCTTGGGGCGGGATCAGCCCCAGCATTTT. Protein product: CASSLGRDQPQHF.

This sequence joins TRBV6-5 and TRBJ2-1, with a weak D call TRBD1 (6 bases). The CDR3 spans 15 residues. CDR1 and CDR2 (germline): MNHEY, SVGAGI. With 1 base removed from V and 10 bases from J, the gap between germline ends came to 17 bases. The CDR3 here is CASSYYLTGTHEQFF. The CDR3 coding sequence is TGTGCCAGCAGTTACTATCTGACAGGTACCCACGAGCAGTTCTTC.

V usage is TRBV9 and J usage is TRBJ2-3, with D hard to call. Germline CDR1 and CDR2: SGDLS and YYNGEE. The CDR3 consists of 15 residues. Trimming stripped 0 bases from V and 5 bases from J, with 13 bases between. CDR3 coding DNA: TGTGCCAGCAGCGTAGGCTCCCATTCCCAAGATACGCAGTATTTT. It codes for CASSVGSHSQDTQYF.

The CDR3 DNA reads as TGTGCCAGCGGCACAGAAACCTACGAGCAGTACTTC. It yields the protein CASGTETYEQYF. The chain couples TRBV2 to TRBJ2-7; D is undetermined. V was cut by 8 bases and J by 2 bases, with 10 bases left in between. The CDR3 spans 12 residues. Germline CDR1 is SNHLY and CDR2 is FYNNEI.

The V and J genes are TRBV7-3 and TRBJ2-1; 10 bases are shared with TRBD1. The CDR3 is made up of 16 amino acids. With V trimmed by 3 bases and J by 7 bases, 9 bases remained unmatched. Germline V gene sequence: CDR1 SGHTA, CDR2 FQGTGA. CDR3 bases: TGTGCCAGCAGCTTTTTACCGGGACAGGGGAATAATGAGCAGTTCTTC. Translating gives CASSFLPGQGNNEQFF.

The DNA of the CDR3 is TGTGCCTGGAGCGCCTCGGGGACCCAGTACTTC. Protein: CAWSASGTQYF. The V gene is TRBV30, the J gene TRBJ2-5; no reliable D call. The CDR3 extends over 11 amino acids. The germline CDR1 and CDR2 sequences are GTSNPN and SVGIG (reference sequence). The V and J ends lost 3 bases and 7 bases respectively, with 9 bases between them.

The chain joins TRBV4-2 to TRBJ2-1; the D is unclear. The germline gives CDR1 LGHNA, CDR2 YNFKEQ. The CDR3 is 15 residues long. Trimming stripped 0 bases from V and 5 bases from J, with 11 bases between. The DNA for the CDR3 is TGTGCCAGCAGCCAAGACCCCTTGACAAACAATGAGCAGTTCTTC. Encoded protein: CASSQDPLTNNEQFF.

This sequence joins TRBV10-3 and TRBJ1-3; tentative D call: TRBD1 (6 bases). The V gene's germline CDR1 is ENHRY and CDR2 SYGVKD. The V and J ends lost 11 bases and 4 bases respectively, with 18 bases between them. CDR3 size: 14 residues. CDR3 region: CAVTPGGHGNTIYF. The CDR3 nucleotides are TGTGCCGTCACTCCGGGGGGCCACGGAAACACCATATATTTT.